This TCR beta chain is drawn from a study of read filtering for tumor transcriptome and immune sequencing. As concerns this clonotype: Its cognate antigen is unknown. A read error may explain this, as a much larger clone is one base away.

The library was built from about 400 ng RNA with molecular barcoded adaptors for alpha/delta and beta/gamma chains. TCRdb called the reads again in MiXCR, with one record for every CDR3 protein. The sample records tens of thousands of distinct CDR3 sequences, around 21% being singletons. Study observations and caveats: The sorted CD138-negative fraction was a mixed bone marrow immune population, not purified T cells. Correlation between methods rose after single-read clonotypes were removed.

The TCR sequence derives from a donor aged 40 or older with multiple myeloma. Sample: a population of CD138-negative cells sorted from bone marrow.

CDR3 region: CASSPYSVPTGTQYF. The CDR3 region has the DNA TGTGCCAGCAGCCCTTATTCGGTGCCGACAGGTACGCAGTATTTT. The J gene is TRBJ2-3, the V gene TRBV7-9; D might be TRBD1 (6 bases). Germline V gene lookup returns CDR1 SEHNR and CDR2 FQNEAQ (reference sequence). CDR3 size: 15 residues.